This T cell receptor (beta chain) appears in the sequencing data of a study of T cells in Graves' hyperthyroidism and ophthalmopathy. Overall study results and limits: Blood shared most expanded thyroid clonotypes above 0.001. Model-based prediction identified ophthalmopathy a median about 6.8 months prior to its onset.

Active moderate-to-severe ophthalmopathy, Clinical Activity Score at least 3, NOSPECS at least 4, under 3 months' duration. Each diagnosis was grounded in clinical symptoms, serum thyroxine and TRAb, thyroid ultrasound, and orbital computed tomography. Germline V CDR1 and CDR2: ENHRY, SYGVKD. The CDR3 spans 16 residues. V was cut by 2 bases and J by 2 bases, with 16 bases left in between. RNA transcripts served as the template for amplifying TCR beta CDR3 regions. A set of HTBI primers served as the primers for a first-round RT-PCR of the TCR CDR3. From the multiplex PCR reads, TCRdb called clonotypes with MiXCR, one entry per CDR3 protein. The sample records over 500,000 distinct CDR3 sequences, 15% to 20% being singletons. This clonotype was observed a handful of times. No antigen is known for it.

Sequences were obtained from blood. The chain joins TRBV10-3 to TRBJ2-7; D possibly corresponds to TRBD1 (6 bases). This receptor was identified in a woman aged 25 to 39 with Graves' ophthalmopathy. This chain's CDR3 is CAISELSRAGAYEQYF. CDR3 bases: TGTGCCATCAGTGAGCTCAGTCGTGCAGGGGCCTACGAGCAGTACTTC.